One sample yielded the 12 T cell receptor beta chains listed below, sequenced in a study of beta chain features in type 1 diabetes. The sequenced template was cDNA made from the entire isolated RNA. TCRdb keeps only in-frame clones here, not all; method: immunoSEQ multiplex PCR. The sample contains under 300,000 clones, around a quarter of which appear only once. Sequenced sample: central memory CD4+ T cells from blood. The receptors were gathered from a young man in good health.

The rearrangement uses TRBV4-2 and TRBJ2-7; perhaps TRBD1 as D (5 bases). The CDR3 spans 14 residues. Germline-derived CDR1 and CDR2 are LGHNA and YNFKEQ. The germline V and J ends were trimmed by 0 bases and 5 bases, with 11 bases remaining between them. This CDR3 reads CASSQEPGIDEQYF. CDR3 DNA sequence: TGTGCCAGCAGCCAAGAACCAGGGATCGACGAGCAGTACTTC.

This clone has only a few counts. The chain employs TRBV6-5 and TRBJ2-7; no clear D. Germline V gene sequence: CDR1 MNHEY, CDR2 SVGAGI. V lost 0 bases to trimming and J lost 2 bases, with 11 bases between them. The CDR3 contains 15 residues. CDR3 in DNA: TGTGCCAGCAGTTACTCGCGTGGCCCCGCCTACGAGCAGTACTTC. It yields the protein CASSYSRGPAYEQYF.

The chain combines TRBV7-2 with TRBJ2-1; D perhaps matches TRBD1 (5 bases). Germline CDR1 reads SGHTA; CDR2 reads FQGNSA. V lost 7 bases and J 9 bases, leaving 10 bases between the germline ends. CDR3 length equals 11 residues. The CDR3 DNA follows: TGTGCCAGCACCCTGCAGGGTGAGCAGTTCTTC. Encoded protein: CASTLQGEQFF. Combining the CDR3 with reference TRBV7-2 and TRBJ2-1 gives the whole variable domain GAGVSQSPSNKVTEKGKDVELRCDPISGHTALYWYRQSLGQGLEFLIYFQGNSAPDKSGLPSDRFSAERTGGSVSTLTIQRTQQEDSAVYLCASTLQGEQFFGPGTRLTVL.

Regarding this clone: One end of the junction does not line up with germline, which may come from a read error. The chain has TRBV29-1 and TRBJ2-1; perhaps TRBD2 as D (6 bases). Germline V lookup: CDR1 SQVTM, CDR2 ANQGSEA. The CDR3 length is 13 residues. The CDR3 loop reads CSAHRDSDNEQFF. CDR3 nucleotides: TGCAGCGCCCACCGGGACTCCGACAATGAGCAGTTCTTC.

This sequence joins TRBV28 and TRBJ2-1, with D hard to call. CDR3 length: 13 amino acids. From germline, CDR1 is MDHEN and CDR2 SYDVKM. The ends were cut back, 6 bases at V and 8 bases at J, with 14 bases in the middle. The CDR3 DNA reads TGTGCCAGCAGACTCGAAGGGATCCATGAGCAGTTCTTC. Amino acids: CASRLEGIHEQFF.

In this sample, this clone turned up a few times. The rearrangement links TRBV7-2 to TRBJ2-5; possibly TRBD2 for D (6 bases). This CDR3 has 13 amino acids. The germline V gene encodes CDR1 SGHTA and CDR2 FQGNSA. Deletions cut 4 bases from V and 3 bases from J, with 9 bases between. The CDR3 DNA reads as TGTGCCAGCAGCTACTCGGGAGAAGAGACCCAGTACTTC. Translating it yields CASSYSGEETQYF.

V is TRBV14 and J is TRBJ2-5; D unclear. The germline CDR1 and CDR2 sequences are SGHDN and FVKESK. The V end lost 0 bases, the J end lost 7 bases, and 9 bases lay between the germline ends. This CDR3 region has 13 residues. The CDR3 bases are TGTGCCAGCAGCCAAGATATCGCGAGGACCCAGTACTTC. It encodes CASSQDIARTQYF.

The genes are TRBV28 and TRBJ2-7, with D uncertain. The length of the CDR3 is 12 residues. V lost 10 bases and J lost 2, with 12 bases in between. Germline CDR1 is MDHEN and CDR2 is SYDVKM. Here the CDR3 reads CATAVAAYEQYF. CDR3 sequence (DNA): TGTGCCACCGCCGTGGCTGCCTACGAGCAGTACTTC.

This clone was recorded a few times. The sample contains more than one DNA sequence encoding this CDR3. This chain's CDR3 is CSVGTGGGETQYF. The CDR3 region has the DNA TGCAGCGTTGGGACAGGAGGTGGAGAGACCCAGTACTTC. The rearrangement joins TRBV29-1 to TRBJ2-5, with 7 bases that match TRBD1. V shed 4 bases, J shed 4 bases, and the junction held 6 bases outside the gene matches. This CDR3 is built from 13 residues. Germline-derived CDR1 and CDR2 are SQVTM and ANQGSEA. The full variable domain, rest sourced from reference TRBV29-1 and TRBJ2-5, is SAVISQKPSRDICQRGTSLTIQCQVDSQVTMMFWYRQQPGQSLTLIATANQGSEATYESGFVIDKFPISRPNLTFSTLTVSNMSPEDSSIYLCSVGTGGGETQYFGPGTRLLVL.

This clone showed up just a few times. Other DNA sequences in the same sample also yield this CDR3. The chain combines TRBV7-2 with TRBJ2-1; D call uncertain. CDR1 is SGHTA, CDR2 FQGNSA, per germline. Deletions cut 1 base from V and 1 base from J, with 2 bases between. CDR3 size: 13 residues. CDR3 DNA sequence: TGTGCCAGCAGCTTAGATTCCTACAATGAGCAGTTCTTC. Translated, it gives CASSLDSYNEQFF.

This clone appeared a few times. The gene calls are TRBV7-5 and TRBJ2-1; TRBD2, as called in the table, went unchecked against the DNA. TRBV7-5 is termed a pseudogene. The length of the CDR3 is 15 residues. CDR3 residues: CARSQLAGGRDEQFF. The CDR3 DNA sequence: TGTGCCAGAAGCCAACTAGCGGGAGGGCGAGATGAGCAGTTCTTC.

This clone was recorded a few times. The chain employs TRBV6-1 and TRBJ1-2, with 8 positions matching TRBD1. Germline-derived CDR1 and CDR2 are MNHNS and SASEGT. Trimming cost V 6 bases and J 3 bases; bases outside gene matches: 6. There are 14 residues in the CDR3. The CDR3 reads CASRAGTGYYGYTF. The CDR3 DNA sequence: TGTGCCAGCAGGGCCGGGACAGGATACTATGGCTACACCTTC.